Following are 31 T cell receptor beta chains from one sample sequenced in a study of identifying expanded T cells in peripheral blood. Using immunoSEQ multiplex PCR, the repertoire was profiled, and TCRdb retains in-frame clones only, with some absent. Among around 70,000 clones listed, roughly 90% were seen once. Sequencing used blood. The source of these receptors is a person aged 18 to 70 in good health.

This clone was found once. J is TRBJ2-7 and V is TRBV5-1; a weak D match, TRBD1 (5 bases). The germline V gene encodes CDR1 SGHRS and CDR2 YFSETQ. Trimming stripped 0 bases from V and 2 bases from J, with 9 bases between. This CDR3 has 14 amino acids. Here the CDR3 DNA reads TGCGCCAGCAGCTTGGTCCAGGGTACCTACGAGCAGTACTTC. Encoded protein: CASSLVQGTYEQYF.

The chain couples TRBV19 to TRBJ2-4; the match to TRBD1 covers 9 bases. This CDR3 contains 15 residues. CDR1 and CDR2 (germline): LNHDA, SQIVND (reference sequence). V lost 3 bases to trimming and J lost 6 bases; unmatched junction nucleotides: 6. The CDR3 reads CASSMGQGGVNIQYF. The CDR3 DNA reads as TGTGCCAGTAGTATGGGACAGGGTGGAGTAAACATTCAGTACTTC. The full variable domain, rest sourced from reference TRBV19 and TRBJ2-4, is DGGITQSPKYLFRKEGQNVTLSCEQNLNHDAMYWYRQDPGQGLRLIYYSQIVNDFQKGDIAEGYSVSREKKESFPLTVTSAQKNPTAFYLCASSMGQGGVNIQYFGAGTRLSVL.

The rearrangement links TRBV4-3 to TRBJ1-4; 9 bases are shared with TRBD1. The CDR3 contains 16 residues. The V segment lost 0 bases and the J segment 4 bases; nucleotides outside the gene matches: 3. The germline V gene encodes CDR1 LGHNA and CDR2 YSLEER. The CDR3 here is CASSQDWTGDNEKLFF. The CDR3 DNA follows: TGCGCCAGCAGCCAAGACTGGACAGGGGATAATGAAAAACTGTTTTTT.

This chain joins TRBV27 and TRBJ1-1; D call uncertain. The V gene lost 3 bases and the J gene lost 1 base, with 6 bases spanning the gap. Germline CDR1 MNHEY, CDR2 SMNVEV (reference sequence). The CDR3 length is 13 residues. The CDR3 reads CASSFAPNTEAFF. CDR3 bases: TGTGCCAGCAGTTTCGCCCCGAACACTGAAGCTTTCTTT.

This chain uses TRBV28 with TRBJ2-5, with D perhaps TRBD1 (6 bases). V lost 4 bases and J lost 2, with 11 bases in between. Per germline, CDR1 MDHEN and CDR2 SYDVKM. This CDR3 spans 14 amino acids. The CDR3 sequence is CASSSQGVQETQYF. The CDR3 DNA follows: TGTGCCAGCAGTTCACAGGGCGTACAAGAGACCCAGTACTTC.

This chain links TRBV10-3 with TRBJ1-1; D is unresolved. CDR3 length: 13 residues. Deletions cut 2 bases from V and 3 bases from J, with 7 bases between. Per the germline V gene, CDR1 is ENHRY and CDR2 is SYGVKD. In DNA, the CDR3 is TGTGCCATCAGTGAGGGACTTTACACTGAAGCTTTCTTT. Its translation: CAISEGLYTEAFF.

The J gene is TRBJ2-3, the V gene TRBV7-2, with unresolved D. The V gene lost 6 bases and the J gene lost 1 base, with 5 bases spanning the gap. Germline-derived CDR1 and CDR2 are SGHTA and FQGNSA. The CDR3 is 12 residues long. CDR3: CASSSGTDTQYF. CDR3 nucleotides: TGTGCCAGCAGTAGTGGCACAGATACGCAGTATTTT.

The rearrangement joins TRBV6-6 to TRBJ2-7; tentative D call: TRBD2 (5 bases). CDR3 size: 16 residues. The germline V gene encodes CDR1 MNHNY and CDR2 SVGAGI (reference sequence). Trimming took 0 bases from V and 0 from J, leaving 12 bases between them. DNA of the CDR3: TGTGCCAGCAGTTACTCGAGCCGGAGGAGCTCCTACGAGCAGTACTTC. As protein: CASSYSSRRSSYEQYF.

V gene TRBV19 combines with J gene TRBJ2-1; no reliable D call. Trimming took 4 bases from V and 0 from J, leaving 7 bases between them. The CDR3 totals 14 residues. Per germline, CDR1 LNHDA and CDR2 SQIVND (reference sequence). CDR3 nucleotides: TGTGCCAGTAGTAAGATGGACTCCTACAATGAGCAGTTCTTC. Protein product: CASSKMDSYNEQFF. Supplemented by reference TRBV19 and TRBJ2-1, the full variable domain reads DGGITQSPKYLFRKEGQNVTLSCEQNLNHDAMYWYRQDPGQGLRLIYYSQIVNDFQKGDIAEGYSVSREKKESFPLTVTSAQKNPTAFYLCASSKMDSYNEQFFGPGTRLTVL.

The rearrangement uses TRBV28 and TRBJ1-5; 8 bases line up with TRBD1. The V segment lost 3 bases and the J segment 6 bases; nucleotides outside the gene matches: 4. Germline V gene data show CDR1 as MDHEN and CDR2 as SYDVKM. The CDR3 length is 14 residues. Here the CDR3 DNA reads TGTGCCAGCAGTTTGGGCAGGGGGCGTCAGCCCCAGCATTTT. Translating it yields CASSLGRGRQPQHF. The variable domain in full, completed from reference TRBV28 and TRBJ1-5, reads DVKVTQSSRYLVKRTGEKVFLECVQDMDHENMFWYRQDPGLGLRLIYFSYDVKMKEKGDIPEGYSVSREKKERFSLILESASTNQTSMYLCASSLGRGRQPQHFGDGTRLSIL.

This chain connects TRBV30 to TRBJ2-6; D possibly corresponds to TRBD2 (6 bases). Between the trimmed V and J ends, which lost 1 base and 4 bases, there was a span of 17 bases. CDR1 is GTSNPN, CDR2 SVGIG, per germline (reference sequence). The CDR3 is 17 residues long. As DNA, the CDR3 is TGTGCCTGGAGTGCCCCCTTTCGGGACTCCGGGGCCAACGTCCTGACTTTC. It specifies CAWSAPFRDSGANVLTF.

The table lists this clone with a few counts. The rearrangement uses TRBV4-2 and TRBJ1-2; 8 bases are a match to TRBD1. The germline V gene encodes CDR1 LGHNA and CDR2 YNFKEQ. This CDR3 has 14 amino acids. Unmatched junction bases numbered 2, after V lost 1 base and J lost 4 bases. For the CDR3, the DNA is TGTGCCAGCAGCCAAGCAGGACAGGGCTATGGCTACACCTTC. The encoded protein is CASSQAGQGYGYTF.

The V call is TRBV5-5, the J call TRBJ2-7; D may be TRBD2 (6 bases). CDR1 and CDR2 from the germline V gene are SGHKS and YYEKEE (reference sequence). The V gene lost 0 bases and the J gene lost 2 bases, with 12 bases spanning the gap. This CDR3 has 15 residues. The CDR3 nucleotides are TGTGCCAGCAGCTTGGCTCCGGGAGTGCCCTACGAGCAGTACTTC. Protein sequence: CASSLAPGVPYEQYF. Full variable domain (outside the CDR3, taken from reference TRBV5-5 and TRBJ2-7): DAGVTQSPTHLIKTRGQQVTLRCSPISGHKSVSWYQQVLGQGPQFIFQYYEKEERGRGNFPDRFSARQFPNYSSELNVNALLLGDSALYLCASSLAPGVPYEQYFGPGTRLTVT.

V is TRBV9 and J is TRBJ2-7; TRBD1 matches 12 bases. CDR1 SGDLS and CDR2 YYNGEE come from the germline V gene. The CDR3 is 15 residues long. Trimming took 2 bases from V and 3 from J; bases not matched to a gene: 3. CDR3 sequence reads: CASSVGTGGFYEQYF. The DNA for the CDR3 is TGTGCCAGCAGCGTCGGGACAGGGGGCTTCTACGAGCAGTACTTC.

As DNA, the CDR3 is TGTGCCGCCTCGACCCCGGGACACTCCTACGAGCAGTACTTC. Its protein product is CAASTPGHSYEQYF. The chain combines TRBV19 with TRBJ2-7, with a tentative D call TRBD1 (6 bases). With 11 bases removed from V and 0 bases from J, the gap between germline ends came to 17 bases. The length of the CDR3 is 14 residues. Germline assignment: CDR1 LNHDA and CDR2 SQIVND (reference sequence).

The chain is built from TRBV5-4 and TRBJ2-1; 10 bases match TRBD2. Trimming removed 2 bases from V and 6 bases from J; junction bases left unmatched: 11. The CDR3 has 17 residues. Germline V gives CDR1 SGHNT, CDR2 YYREEE (reference sequence). The CDR3 bases are TGTGCCAGCAGCTTCAGGATAACCGGGACTAGCGTCAATGAGCAGTTCTTC. Its protein product is CASSFRITGTSVNEQFF.

V is TRBV18 and J is TRBJ1-1; perhaps TRBD1 as D (6 bases). The CDR3 covers 16 residues. V lost 5 bases and J lost 4, with 20 bases in between. Germline CDR1 is KGHSH and CDR2 is LQKENI. The CDR3 is CASSSSQSPRGTEAFF. In DNA, the CDR3 is TGTGCCAGCTCATCTTCTCAGAGCCCCAGGGGCACTGAAGCTTTCTTT.

The chain uses TRBV5-5 and TRBJ2-2; D not certain. Looked up from germline, CDR1 is SGHKS and CDR2 is YYEKEE (reference sequence). This CDR3 has 14 residues. Trimming stripped 7 bases from V and 4 bases from J, with 14 bases between. The CDR3 here is CASGPRISTGELFF. CDR3 bases: TGTGCCAGCGGACCTCGGATTTCCACCGGGGAGCTGTTTTTT.

This rearrangement joins TRBV2 to TRBJ1-4; 11 nucleotides align to TRBD1. The ends lost 6 bases at V and 7 bases at J; junction bases unmatched: 7. Germline CDR1 is SNHLY and CDR2 is FYNNEI. This CDR3 is built from 15 residues. In DNA form, the CDR3 reads TGTGCCAGCAGAGAGCAAGGGACAGGGGGTGAAAAACTGTTTTTT. Translated: CASREQGTGGEKLFF. Full variable domain (missing parts from reference TRBV2 and TRBJ1-4): EPEVTQTPSHQVTQMGQEVILRCVPISNHLYFYWYRQILGQKVEFLVSFYNNEISEKSEIFDDQFSVERPDGSNFTLKIRSTKLEDSAMYFCASREQGTGGEKLFFGSGTQLSVL.

The chain links TRBV27 to TRBJ2-5, with unresolved D. The CDR3 length is 14 residues. Germline V gene sequence: CDR1 MNHEY, CDR2 SMNVEV (reference sequence). Trimming removed 4 bases from V and 5 bases from J, with 14 bases in between. This CDR3 reads CASSSVSTQETQYF. DNA of the CDR3: TGTGCCAGCAGTTCGGTCAGTACCCAGGAGACCCAGTACTTC.

The V gene is TRBV19, the J gene TRBJ2-3; TRBD1 agrees at 12 bases. The length of the CDR3 is 16 residues. Per germline, CDR1 LNHDA and CDR2 SQIVND (reference sequence). After removal of 3 bases from V and 2 bases from J, the junction contained 3 bases not matched to a gene. The CDR3 DNA sequence: TGTGCCAGTAGTATGAGGGACAGGGGGCACACAGATACGCAGTATTTT. As protein: CASSMRDRGHTDTQYF.

The V gene is TRBV5-4, the J gene TRBJ2-2, with D perhaps TRBD1 (6 bases). The CDR3 covers 16 residues. V was cut by 0 bases and J by 3 bases, with 12 bases left in between. CDR1 is SGHNT, CDR2 YYREEE, per germline (reference sequence). The CDR3 DNA follows: TGTGCCAGCAGCTTGGTGGGCAGGGGATACACCGGGGAGCTGTTTTTT. Its translation is CASSLVGRGYTGELFF.

This chain connects TRBV30 to TRBJ2-5; D possibly uses TRBD1 or TRBD2 (6 bases each). Trimming took 0 bases from V and 7 from J, leaving 12 bases between them. The germline V gene has CDR1 GTSNPN and CDR2 SVGIG (reference sequence). The CDR3 length is 13 residues. Here the CDR3 DNA reads TGTGCCTGGAGTGTACAGGGACTCGGGACCCAGTACTTC. Translated, it gives CAWSVQGLGTQYF.

The CDR3 here is CASTLGQGDYGYTF. DNA of the CDR3: TGTGCCAGTACCCTGGGACAGGGGGACTATGGCTACACCTTC. The gene calls are TRBV19 and TRBJ1-2; 11 positions match TRBD1. J lost 3 bases, V lost 7 bases, and 4 bases had no gene match. Germline lookup yields CDR1 LNHDA and CDR2 SQIVND (reference sequence). The CDR3 runs 14 residues.

The chain employs TRBV4-3 and TRBJ2-5; D is uncertain. The CDR3 consists of 16 residues. CDR1 and CDR2 from the germline V gene are LGHNA and YSLEER. Trimming cost V 1 base and J 2 bases, with 14 bases left between them. CDR3 in amino acids: CASSQASLDPQETQYF. The CDR3 DNA reads as TGCGCCAGCAGCCAAGCAAGCCTAGATCCTCAAGAGACCCAGTACTTC.

V usage is TRBV11-2 and J usage is TRBJ2-7; weak D call: TRBD2 (6 bases). V shed 1 base and J shed 2 bases, with 12 bases lying between them. The CDR3 runs 15 residues. Germline V gene lookup returns CDR1 SGHAT and CDR2 FQNNGV. The CDR3 DNA is TGTGCCAGCAGCTTAGCGGCGGGATTCACCTACGAGCAGTACTTC. Translation: CASSLAAGFTYEQYF.

This rearrangement joins TRBV6-5 to TRBJ2-7, with unresolved D. Germline lookup yields CDR1 MNHEY and CDR2 SVGAGI. The V and J ends lost 5 bases and 9 bases respectively, with 14 bases between them. The CDR3 contains 12 residues. The CDR3 DNA follows: TGTGCCAGCAGTCCTACGCAAGGCGGGCAGTACTTC. Translated: CASSPTQGGQYF.

This clone has only a few counts. The rearrangement joins TRBV7-3 to TRBJ2-1, with D perhaps TRBD2 (5 bases). CDR1 is SGHTA, CDR2 FQGTGA, per germline. The V and J ends lost 2 bases and 0 bases respectively, with 8 bases between them. The CDR3 totals 15 residues. The CDR3 sequence is CASSLQAASYNEQFF. The CDR3 DNA is TGTGCCAGCAGCTTACAAGCGGCCTCCTACAATGAGCAGTTCTTC.

The rearrangement joins TRBV18 to TRBJ2-2, with D unresolved. The V end lost 3 bases, the J end lost 5 bases, and 7 bases lay between the germline ends. There are 13 residues in the CDR3. CDR1 is KGHSH and CDR2 is LQKENI in the germline V gene. CDR3 nucleotides: TGTGCCAGCTCACCGGACCAAACCGGGGAGCTGTTTTTT. Encoded protein: CASSPDQTGELFF. The entire variable domain, with the rest obtained from reference TRBV18 and TRBJ2-2, is as follows: NAGVMQNPRHLVRRRGQEARLRCSPMKGHSHVYWYRQLPEEGLKFMVYLQKENIIDESGMPKERFSAEFPKEGPSILRIQQVVRGDSAAYFCASSPDQTGELFFGEGSRLTVL.

This sequence joins TRBV6-5 and TRBJ2-7; the D gene could be TRBD1 or TRBD2 (5 bases each). The V end lost 6 bases, the J end lost 6 bases, and 12 bases lay between the germline ends. This CDR3 is built from 12 residues. The germline V gene has CDR1 MNHEY and CDR2 SVGAGI. The CDR3 DNA reads TGTGCCAGCAGGCAGGGAGAGGGCGAGCAGTACTTC. It encodes CASRQGEGEQYF.

The chain uses TRBV18 and TRBJ1-3, with D possibly TRBD1 on 5 matching bases. Germline CDR1 KGHSH, CDR2 LQKENI. CDR3 length: 14 residues. V lost 2 bases and J 4 bases, leaving 9 bases between the germline ends. The CDR3 spells CASSPGGYGNTIYF. In nucleotides, the CDR3 is TGTGCCAGCTCACCAGGGGGTTACGGAAACACCATATATTTT.